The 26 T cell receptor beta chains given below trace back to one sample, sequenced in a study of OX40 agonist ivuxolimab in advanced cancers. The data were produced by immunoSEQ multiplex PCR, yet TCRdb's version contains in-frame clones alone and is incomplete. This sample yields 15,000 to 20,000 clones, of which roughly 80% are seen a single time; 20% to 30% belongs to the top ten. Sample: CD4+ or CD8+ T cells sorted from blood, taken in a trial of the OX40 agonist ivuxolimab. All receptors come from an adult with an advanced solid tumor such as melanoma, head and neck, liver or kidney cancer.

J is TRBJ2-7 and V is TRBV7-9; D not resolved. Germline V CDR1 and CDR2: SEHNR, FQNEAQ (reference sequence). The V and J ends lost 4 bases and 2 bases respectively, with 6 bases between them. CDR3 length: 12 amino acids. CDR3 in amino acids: CASSSTPYEQYF. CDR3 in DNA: TGTGCCAGCAGCTCGACTCCCTACGAGCAGTACTTC.

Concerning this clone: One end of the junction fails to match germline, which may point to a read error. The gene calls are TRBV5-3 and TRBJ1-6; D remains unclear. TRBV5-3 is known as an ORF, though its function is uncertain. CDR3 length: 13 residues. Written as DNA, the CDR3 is TGTGCCAGCAGCTTGGGCTCGCATTCACCCCTCCACTTT. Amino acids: CASSLGSHSPLHF.

CDR3 amino acids: CASSLGVNTGELFF. The CDR3 DNA sequence: TGTGCCAGCAGTTTAGGAGTAAACACCGGGGAGCTGTTTTTT. J is TRBJ2-2 and V is TRBV27; no firm D call. This CDR3 is built from 14 residues. V shed 2 bases and J shed 2 bases, with 6 bases lying between them. Germline assignment: CDR1 MNHEY and CDR2 SMNVEV (reference sequence).

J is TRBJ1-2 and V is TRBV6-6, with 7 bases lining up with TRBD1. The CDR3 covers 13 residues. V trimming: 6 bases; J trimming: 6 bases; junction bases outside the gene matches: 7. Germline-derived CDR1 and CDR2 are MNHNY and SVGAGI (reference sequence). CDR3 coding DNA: TGTGCCAGCAGAGAGGGGGCGGCGGATGGCTACACCTTC. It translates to CASREGAADGYTF.

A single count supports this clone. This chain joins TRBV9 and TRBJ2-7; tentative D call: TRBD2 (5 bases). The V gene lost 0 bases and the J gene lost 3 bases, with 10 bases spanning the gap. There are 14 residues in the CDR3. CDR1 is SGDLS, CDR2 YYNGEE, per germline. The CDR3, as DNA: TGTGCCAGCAGCGTAGGGTCCGGGGACTACGAGCAGTACTTC. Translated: CASSVGSGDYEQYF.

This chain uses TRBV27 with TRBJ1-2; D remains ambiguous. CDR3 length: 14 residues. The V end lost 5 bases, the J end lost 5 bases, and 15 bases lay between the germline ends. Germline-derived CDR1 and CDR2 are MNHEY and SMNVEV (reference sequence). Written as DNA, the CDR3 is TGTGCCAGCAGTGTCCACTGGGCTTCATATGGCTACACCTTC. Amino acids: CASSVHWASYGYTF.

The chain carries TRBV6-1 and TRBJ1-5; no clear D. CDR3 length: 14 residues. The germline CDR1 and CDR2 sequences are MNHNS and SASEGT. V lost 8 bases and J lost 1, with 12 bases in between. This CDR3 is CASFAGLSNQPQHF. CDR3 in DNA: TGTGCCAGCTTTGCAGGACTGAGCAATCAGCCCCAGCATTTT.

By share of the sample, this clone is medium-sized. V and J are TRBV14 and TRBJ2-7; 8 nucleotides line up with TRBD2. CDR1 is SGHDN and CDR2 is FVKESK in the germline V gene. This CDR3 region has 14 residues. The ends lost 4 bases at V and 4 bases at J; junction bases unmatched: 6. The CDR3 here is CASSPQREKYEQYF. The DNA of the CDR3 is TGTGCCAGCAGCCCTCAGCGGGAGAAGTACGAGCAGTACTTC. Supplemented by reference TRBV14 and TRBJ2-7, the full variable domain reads EAGVTQFPSHSVIEKGQTVTLRCDPISGHDNLYWYRRVMGKEIKFLLHFVKESKQDESGMPNNRFLAERTGGTYSTLKVQPAELEDSGVYFCASSPQREKYEQYFGPGTRLTVT.

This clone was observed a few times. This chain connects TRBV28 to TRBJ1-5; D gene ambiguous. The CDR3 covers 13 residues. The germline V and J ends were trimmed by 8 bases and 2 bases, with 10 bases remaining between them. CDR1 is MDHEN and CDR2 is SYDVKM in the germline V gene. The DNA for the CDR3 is TGTGCCAGCTCTTGGATAGGCAATCAGCCCCAGCATTTT. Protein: CASSWIGNQPQHF.

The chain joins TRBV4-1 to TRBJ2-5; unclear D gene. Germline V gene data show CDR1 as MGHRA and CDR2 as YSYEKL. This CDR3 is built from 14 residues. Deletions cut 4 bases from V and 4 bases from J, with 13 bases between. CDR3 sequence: CASSPEEGRETQYF. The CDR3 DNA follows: TGCGCCAGCAGCCCCGAGGAAGGGCGAGAGACCCAGTACTTC.

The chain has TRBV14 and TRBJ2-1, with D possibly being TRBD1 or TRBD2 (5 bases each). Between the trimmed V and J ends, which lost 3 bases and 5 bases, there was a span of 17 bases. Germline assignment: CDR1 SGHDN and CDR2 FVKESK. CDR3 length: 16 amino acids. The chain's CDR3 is CASSQFFGGRDNEQFF. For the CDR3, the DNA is TGTGCCAGCAGCCAGTTCTTTGGGGGTCGGGACAATGAGCAGTTCTTC.

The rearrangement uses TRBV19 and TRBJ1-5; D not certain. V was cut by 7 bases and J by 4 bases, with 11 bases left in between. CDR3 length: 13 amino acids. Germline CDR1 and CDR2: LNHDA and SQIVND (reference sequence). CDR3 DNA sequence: TGTGCCAGTACCTCACAGCCTAATCAGCCCCAGCATTTT. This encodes CASTSQPNQPQHF.

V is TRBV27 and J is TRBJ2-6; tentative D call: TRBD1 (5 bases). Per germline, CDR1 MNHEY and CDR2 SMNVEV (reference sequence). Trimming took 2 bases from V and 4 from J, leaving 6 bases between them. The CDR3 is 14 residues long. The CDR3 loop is CASSLGAGANVLTF. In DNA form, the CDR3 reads TGTGCCAGCAGTTTAGGGGCAGGGGCCAACGTCCTGACTTTC. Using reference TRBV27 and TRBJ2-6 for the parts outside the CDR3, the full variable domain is EAQVTQNPRYLITVTGKKLTVTCSQNMNHEYMSWYRQDPGLGLRQIYYSMNVEVTDKGDVPEGYKVSRKEKRNFPLILESPSPNQTSLYFCASSLGAGANVLTFGAGSRLTVL.

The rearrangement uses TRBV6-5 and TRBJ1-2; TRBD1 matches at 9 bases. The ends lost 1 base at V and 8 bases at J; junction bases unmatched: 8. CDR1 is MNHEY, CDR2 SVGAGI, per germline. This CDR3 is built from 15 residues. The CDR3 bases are TGTGCCAGCAGTTACTTTGGGACAGGGTCGTACGGCTACACCTTC. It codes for CASSYFGTGSYGYTF.

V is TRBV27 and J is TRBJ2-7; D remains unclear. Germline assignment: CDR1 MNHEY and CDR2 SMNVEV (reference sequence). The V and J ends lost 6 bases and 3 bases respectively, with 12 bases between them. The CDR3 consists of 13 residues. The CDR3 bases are TGTGCCAGCAGCGTTACACCGTTCTACGAGCAGTACTTC. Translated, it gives CASSVTPFYEQYF.

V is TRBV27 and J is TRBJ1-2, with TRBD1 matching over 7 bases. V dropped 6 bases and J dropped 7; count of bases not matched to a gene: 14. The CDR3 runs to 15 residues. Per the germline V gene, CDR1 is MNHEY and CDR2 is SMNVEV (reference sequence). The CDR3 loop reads CASSQGQELTRGYTF. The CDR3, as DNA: TGTGCCAGCAGCCAAGGACAGGAGTTAACTCGTGGCTACACCTTC.

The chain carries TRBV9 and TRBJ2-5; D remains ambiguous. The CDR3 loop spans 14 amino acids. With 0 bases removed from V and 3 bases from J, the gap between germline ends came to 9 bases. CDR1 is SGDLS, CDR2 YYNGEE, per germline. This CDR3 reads CASSVEGREETQYF. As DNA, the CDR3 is TGTGCCAGCAGCGTAGAGGGTAGGGAAGAGACCCAGTACTTC.

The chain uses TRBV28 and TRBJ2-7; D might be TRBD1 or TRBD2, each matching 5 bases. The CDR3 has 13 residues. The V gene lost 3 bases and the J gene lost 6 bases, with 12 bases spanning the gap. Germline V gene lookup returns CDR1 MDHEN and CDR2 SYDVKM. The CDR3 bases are TGTGCCAGCAGTTTCACGGGGCGGGTCGAGCAGTACTTC. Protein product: CASSFTGRVEQYF.

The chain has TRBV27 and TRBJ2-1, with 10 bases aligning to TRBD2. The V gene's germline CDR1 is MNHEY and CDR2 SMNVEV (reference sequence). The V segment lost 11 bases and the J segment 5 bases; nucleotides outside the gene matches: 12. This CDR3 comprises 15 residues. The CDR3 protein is CAVWGASGRHNEQFF. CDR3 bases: TGTGCCGTATGGGGGGCTAGCGGGAGACACAATGAGCAGTTCTTC.

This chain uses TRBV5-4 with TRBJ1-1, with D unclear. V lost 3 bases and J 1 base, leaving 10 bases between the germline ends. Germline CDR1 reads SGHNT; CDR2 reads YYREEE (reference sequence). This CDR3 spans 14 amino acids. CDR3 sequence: CASSSGPQNTEAFF. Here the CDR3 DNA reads TGTGCCAGCAGCTCAGGACCGCAGAACACTGAAGCTTTCTTT.

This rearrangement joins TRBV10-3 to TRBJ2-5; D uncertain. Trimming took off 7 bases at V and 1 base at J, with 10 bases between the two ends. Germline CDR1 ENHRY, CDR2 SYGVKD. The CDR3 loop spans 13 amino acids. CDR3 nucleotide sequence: TGTGCCATCAAAGGCCCCTCCCAAGAGACCCAGTACTTC. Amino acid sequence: CAIKGPSQETQYF.

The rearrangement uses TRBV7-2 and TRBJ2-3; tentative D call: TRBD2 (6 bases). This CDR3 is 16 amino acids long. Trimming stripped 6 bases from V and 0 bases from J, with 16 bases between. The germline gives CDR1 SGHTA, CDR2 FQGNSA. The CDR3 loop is CASSPNLAGSTDTQYF. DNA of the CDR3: TGTGCCAGCAGTCCAAACCTGGCGGGGAGCACAGATACGCAGTATTTT.

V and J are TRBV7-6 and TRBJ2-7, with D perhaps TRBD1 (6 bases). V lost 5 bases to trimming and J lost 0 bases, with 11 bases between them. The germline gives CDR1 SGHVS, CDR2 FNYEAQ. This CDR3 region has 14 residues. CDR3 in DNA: TGTGCCAGCAGCCCAGGGGCCGACTCCTACGAGCAGTACTTC. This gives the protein CASSPGADSYEQYF.

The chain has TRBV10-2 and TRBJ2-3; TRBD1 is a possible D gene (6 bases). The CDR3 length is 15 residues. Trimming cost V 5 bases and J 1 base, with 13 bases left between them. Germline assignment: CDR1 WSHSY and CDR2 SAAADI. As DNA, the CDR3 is TGCGCCAGCAGTCCGACAGGAATCGGCACAGATACGCAGTATTTT. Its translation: CASSPTGIGTDTQYF.

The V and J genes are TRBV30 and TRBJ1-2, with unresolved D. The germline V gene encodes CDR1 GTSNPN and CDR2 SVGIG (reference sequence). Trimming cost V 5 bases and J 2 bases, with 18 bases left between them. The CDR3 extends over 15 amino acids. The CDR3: CAWAPEIFGNYGYTF. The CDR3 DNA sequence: TGTGCCTGGGCCCCCGAGATATTCGGGAACTATGGCTACACCTTC.

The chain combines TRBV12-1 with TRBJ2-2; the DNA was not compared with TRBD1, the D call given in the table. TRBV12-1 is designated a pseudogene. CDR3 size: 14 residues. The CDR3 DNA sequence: TGTGCCAGCAGCCGTCACAGGGGTGCCGGGGAGCTGTTTTTT. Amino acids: CASSRHRGAGELFF.